This T cell receptor (beta chain) was sequenced for a study of blood T cell repertoires in COVID-19. Background on the study: Researchers got acute and convalescent COVID-19 samples from the United States, Italy and Spain.

Per the original methods: Amplification from reference gene primers served as the basis for estimated nucleated cell counts. Libraries were prepared by immunoSEQ multiplex PCR; TCRdb keeps only in-frame clonotypes and omits some of them. Clone size and V and J calls were adopted from that table, with D and trimming inferred from the DNA. The table includes fewer than 400,000 clones, over 70% detected once. Membership in each cohort depended on participant-reported clinical history. Donors of Cohort 3 who recovered were those that had two negative PCRs, clearance, or symptom resolution. V gave up 5 bases and J gave up 0 bases, with 5 bases separating them. Looked up from germline, CDR1 is SNHLY and CDR2 is FYNNEI. CDR3 size: 12 residues.

V usage is TRBV2 and J usage is TRBJ2-7; D is unresolved. The source of this sequence is a man in his thirties or forties who had recovered from COVID-19. Sequencing was done on a sample of PBMCs or T cells enriched from blood (not recorded which). The CDR3 reads CASSSVSYEQYF. CDR3 nucleotides: TGTGCCAGCAGTTCCGTCTCCTACGAGCAGTACTTC.